These 23 T cell receptor beta chains were all obtained from the same sample, sequenced in a study of shared T cell receptors in the human thymus. The protocol was immunoSEQ multiplex PCR, while the TCRdb copy is restricted to in-frame clones and leaves out a portion. Of approximately 490,000 clones in the sample, approximately 80% were seen once. These data were likewise used in another study, on human thymus T cells.

The sample was thymocytes. The receptors shown here come from a boy in the first two years of life with a congenital heart defect.

The chain has TRBV6-7 and TRBJ2-2; 9 nucleotides match TRBD1. TRBV6-7 belongs to the ORF category, with a function that is uncertain. V shed 2 bases and J 6 bases; nucleotides not matched to a gene: 1. CDR3 length: 14 residues. The CDR3 sequence: CASSYTGGPGELFF. The DNA for the CDR3 is TGTGCCAGCAGTTACACAGGGGGCCCCGGGGAGCTGTTTTTT.

The chain has TRBV5-4 and TRBJ2-4; TRBD2 matches at 14 bases. The CDR3 has 19 amino acids. The V segment lost 2 bases and the J segment 0 bases; nucleotides outside the gene matches: 7. Germline loops: CDR1 SGHNT, CDR2 YYREEE (reference sequence). This chain's CDR3 is CASSFRLAGGNLAKNIQYF. DNA for the CDR3: TGTGCCAGCAGCTTCAGACTAGCGGGAGGGAATTTAGCCAAAAACATTCAGTACTTC.

About this clone itself: Distinct nucleotide sequences in the sample also encode this CDR3. CDR3 residues: CASSYGGVAGELFF. In DNA form, the CDR3 reads TGTGCCAGCAGTTATGGAGGGGTGGCCGGGGAGCTGTTTTTT. V is TRBV6-5 and J is TRBJ2-2, with D possibly being TRBD2 (6 bases). V lost 3 bases, J lost 6 bases, and 11 bases lay in between. In germline, CDR1 is MNHEY, CDR2 SVGAGI. The CDR3 has 14 amino acids.

The chain carries TRBV28 and TRBJ2-7; D is possibly TRBD2 (6 bases). There are 15 residues in the CDR3. Germline CDR1 is MDHEN and CDR2 is SYDVKM. The V and J ends lost 7 bases and 0 bases respectively, with 16 bases between them. The chain's CDR3 is CASTGSWQGSYEQYF. In nucleotides, the CDR3 is TGTGCCAGCACCGGGAGTTGGCAGGGCTCCTACGAGCAGTACTTC. The full variable domain, rest sourced from reference TRBV28 and TRBJ2-7, is DVKVTQSSRYLVKRTGEKVFLECVQDMDHENMFWYRQDPGLGLRLIYFSYDVKMKEKGDIPEGYSVSREKKERFSLILESASTNQTSMYLCASTGSWQGSYEQYFGPGTRLTVT.

The chain links TRBV19 to TRBJ1-4; D possibly corresponds to TRBD1 (6 bases). Between the trimmed V and J ends, which lost 5 bases and 0 bases, there was a span of 13 bases. CDR3 length: 16 residues. CDR1 and CDR2 (germline): LNHDA, SQIVND (reference sequence). CDR3 coding DNA: TGTGCCAGTAGTCAGGACAGCAGTGCAACTAATGAAAAACTGTTTTTT. Translated, it gives CASSQDSSATNEKLFF.

The chain combines TRBV4-3 with TRBJ2-1, with 9 bases identical to TRBD2. The CDR3 sequence is 19 residues long. The germline gives CDR1 LGHNA, CDR2 YSLEER. V shed 1 base and J 7 bases; nucleotides not matched to a gene: 17. CDR3 nucleotide sequence: TGCGCCAGCAGCCAAGTGTCCCCTAGCGGGGCCCCAAATAGGAATGAGCAGTTCTTC. Translating it yields CASSQVSPSGAPNRNEQFF.

This chain uses TRBV7-9 with TRBJ2-1; tentatively, D is TRBD1 (6 bases). Germline CDR1 and CDR2: SEHNR and FQNEAQ (reference sequence). The CDR3 totals 15 residues. V lost 1 base and J lost 3, with 10 bases in between. The DNA of the CDR3 is TGTGCCAGCAGCTTAGGGGGGCGGCTCTACAATGAGCAGTTCTTC. It is translated as CASSLGGRLYNEQFF.

The chain carries TRBV6-1 and TRBJ1-1, with 7 bases identical to TRBD1. Germline CDR1 reads MNHNS; CDR2 reads SASEGT. The ends lost 2 bases at V and 0 bases at J; junction bases unmatched: 3. The CDR3 is made up of 15 amino acids. The CDR3 DNA is TGTGCCAGCAGTGAATTCGGACAGGTGAACACTGAAGCTTTCTTT. Its protein is CASSEFGQVNTEAFF.

The chain joins TRBV7-2 to TRBJ2-2; D is undetermined. Germline CDR1 is SGHTA and CDR2 is FQGNSA. Trimming left V 4 bases short and J 5 bases short, with 17 bases between. CDR3 size: 16 residues. The CDR3 bases are TGTGCCAGCAGCTGGTTTAGCCCTTATGAGACCGGGGAGCTGTTTTTT. It is translated as CASSWFSPYETGELFF.

The chain links TRBV10-3 to TRBJ2-1; the D gene is possibly TRBD1 (6 bases). CDR3 length: 16 residues. With 3 bases removed from V and 4 bases from J, the gap between germline ends came to 16 bases. Germline values: CDR1 ENHRY, CDR2 SYGVKD. The CDR3 region has the DNA TGTGCCATCAGTGATAAAGGGCAGGGGCTTTACAATGAGCAGTTCTTC. Amino acids: CAISDKGQGLYNEQFF.

This sequence joins TRBV27 and TRBJ2-7; TRBD2 matches 8 bases. CDR1 and CDR2 (germline): MNHEY, SMNVEV (reference sequence). Germline trimming cut 6 bases from V and 0 bases from J; bases unmatched to any gene: 19. This CDR3 is built from 19 residues. The CDR3 loop is CASSPRRAGAPPVSYEQYF. CDR3 DNA: TGTGCCAGCAGCCCCCGCAGAGCGGGAGCTCCGCCAGTCTCCTACGAGCAGTACTTC.

This clone was counted a single time. V and J are TRBV7-6 and TRBJ2-3, with D tentatively TRBD2 (5 bases). The CDR3 contains 14 residues. V was pared by 3 bases and J by 0 bases, with 7 bases between. The germline gives CDR1 SGHVS, CDR2 FNYEAQ. The CDR3 region is CASSLRVSTDTQYF. In nucleotides, the CDR3 is TGTGCCAGCAGCTTGAGGGTTAGCACAGATACGCAGTATTTT.

J is TRBJ2-3 and V is TRBV2; TRBD2 matches 11 bases. CDR3 length: 17 residues. CDR1 is SNHLY and CDR2 is FYNNEI in the germline V gene. The V segment lost 1 base and the J segment 8 bases; nucleotides outside the gene matches: 11. The CDR3 spells CASSEEKTSGISVTQYF. CDR3 bases: TGTGCCAGCAGTGAAGAGAAGACTAGCGGGATTAGTGTTACGCAGTATTTT.

The rearrangement uses TRBV19 and TRBJ1-2; 7 bases align to TRBD1. Trimming removed 3 bases from V and 8 bases from J; junction bases left unmatched: 12. CDR1 and CDR2 from the germline V gene are LNHDA and SQIVND (reference sequence). The CDR3 spans 15 residues. CDR3 in DNA: TGTGCCAGTAGTATTTTCCCGGGGCAGGGGGTCGGCTACACCTTC. It is translated as CASSIFPGQGVGYTF.

Written as DNA, the CDR3 is TGTGCCAGCAGCCCGCGAGCGGGAGAAGAGACCCAGTACTTC. Its protein is CASSPRAGEETQYF. The gene calls are TRBV7-8 and TRBJ2-5; 8 bases line up with TRBD2. V gave up 5 bases and J gave up 3 bases; unmatched junction bases: 5. The germline V gene encodes CDR1 SGHVS and CDR2 FQNEAQ. The CDR3 consists of 14 residues.

V is TRBV5-4 and J is TRBJ2-7; the match to TRBD2 covers 8 bases. The CDR3 is 16 amino acids. The germline CDR1 and CDR2 sequences are SGHNT and YYREEE (reference sequence). Losses at the gene ends were 0 bases for V and 1 base for J; bases not matched to a gene: 6. DNA of the CDR3: TGTGCCAGCAGCTTGGATCCGATAGCGGGGTCCTACGAGCAGTACTTC. It is translated as CASSLDPIAGSYEQYF.

V is TRBV5-1 and J is TRBJ2-7; D perhaps matches TRBD2 (6 bases). V gave up 3 bases and J gave up 2 bases, with 12 bases separating them. CDR1 is SGHRS and CDR2 is YFSETQ in the germline V gene. CDR3 length: 14 residues. CDR3 residues: CASSSSGLTYEQYF. CDR3 nucleotides: TGCGCCAGCAGCTCTTCGGGACTCACCTACGAGCAGTACTTC.

CDR3 sequence reads: CASSLHRDHYTGELFF. The CDR3 nucleotides read TGTGCCAGCAGCTTACACAGGGACCACTACACCGGGGAGCTGTTTTTT. The chain uses TRBV7-2 and TRBJ2-2, with a tentative D call TRBD1 (6 bases). Germline CDR1 SGHTA, CDR2 FQGNSA. Trimming removed 2 bases at V and 3 bases at J, with 13 bases between. The CDR3 runs to 16 residues.

This rearrangement joins TRBV6-1 to TRBJ1-2; TRBD1 matches 7 bases. V shed 3 bases, J shed 1 base, and the junction held 11 bases outside the gene matches. Germline CDR1 is MNHNS and CDR2 is SASEGT. The CDR3 extends over 17 amino acids. Here the CDR3 DNA reads TGTGCCAGCAGTGACCGGCGGGACAGCAGAGTTAACTATGGCTACACCTTC. Protein sequence: CASSDRRDSRVNYGYTF.

The chain joins TRBV5-5 to TRBJ1-2, with 7 bases lining up with TRBD1. CDR3 length: 15 residues. Looked up from germline, CDR1 is SGHKS and CDR2 is YYEKEE (reference sequence). The junction had 6 bases not matched to a gene; V was cut back by 0 bases and J by 4 bases. The CDR3: CASSLDRGLGYGYTF. Written as DNA, the CDR3 is TGTGCCAGCAGCTTGGACAGGGGACTAGGCTATGGCTACACCTTC. The whole variable domain, filled in from reference TRBV5-5 and TRBJ1-2, reads DAGVTQSPTHLIKTRGQQVTLRCSPISGHKSVSWYQQVLGQGPQFIFQYYEKEERGRGNFPDRFSARQFPNYSSELNVNALLLGDSALYLCASSLDRGLGYGYTFGSGTRLTVV.

This chain joins TRBV2 and TRBJ1-3, with 8 bases identical to TRBD1. With 8 bases clipped from V and 8 bases from J, the junction kept 8 bases outside the gene matches. The CDR3 loop spans 13 amino acids. Germline CDR1 is SNHLY and CDR2 is FYNNEI. The CDR3 protein is CASDAGGVYTIYF. As DNA, the CDR3 is TGTGCCAGCGACGCAGGGGGCGTATACACCATATATTTT. Using reference TRBV2 and TRBJ1-3 for the parts outside the CDR3, the full variable domain is EPEVTQTPSHQVTQMGQEVILRCVPISNHLYFYWYRQILGQKVEFLVSFYNNEISEKSEIFDDQFSVERPDGSNFTLKIRSTKLEDSAMYFCASDAGGVYTIYFGEGSWLTVV.

CDR3 protein: CASSPGLAGANEQFF. The DNA of the CDR3 is TGTGCCAGCAGCCCCGGACTAGCGGGGGCCAATGAGCAGTTCTTC. V usage is TRBV11-2 and J usage is TRBJ2-1, with 13 positions matching TRBD2. CDR3 size: 15 residues. V lost 5 bases, J lost 6 bases, and 4 bases stayed unmatched. Germline CDR1 reads SGHAT; CDR2 reads FQNNGV.

The chain uses TRBV11-2 and TRBJ2-7, with TRBD2 identical over 10 bases. J was trimmed by 6 bases and V by 5 bases; bases with no gene match: 10. The CDR3 contains 15 residues. Germline CDR1 SGHAT, CDR2 FQNNGV. CDR3 coding DNA: TGTGCCAGCAGCCCCACGGTAGCGGGAGGAGGCGAGCAGTACTTC. It yields the protein CASSPTVAGGGEQYF.